There are a few counts of the clone carrying this T cell receptor (beta chain). The data stem from a study of blood T cell repertoires in COVID-19. In the study overall: There were acute and convalescent COVID-19 samples, and they came from the United States, Italy and Spain.

Germline V gives CDR1 MNHEY, CDR2 SMNVEV (reference sequence). V lost 8 bases to trimming and J lost 0 bases; unmatched junction nucleotides: 14. The CDR3 covers 18 residues. Profiling relied on immunoSEQ multiplex PCR, and the TCRdb table lists in-frame clones only, not all of them. The sample carries around 260,000 clones, 70% to 90% recorded once. This sequence was found in a woman aged 55-70 years with COVID-19, enrolled during active disease. V is TRBV27 and J is TRBJ2-7; 12 bases are shared with TRBD2. The specimen was peripheral blood. CDR3 residues: CASSLASGRALGSYEQYF. CDR3 coding DNA: TGTGCCAGCTCCCTTGCTAGCGGGAGGGCCCTCGGCTCCTACGAGCAGTACTTC.